A single sample is the source of the 21 T cell receptor beta chains below, sequenced in a study of regulatory T cells in long-lasting Graves disease (dated by TCRdb to the early 2020s). The library was built by means of multiplex PCR. This sample was sequenced with an Illumina HiSeq 4000. TCR beta libraries were built with iRepertoire HTBI primers and Arm-PCR amplification of CDR3 regions. TCRdb's own reprocessing of the public reads used fastp at Q25 and MiXCR and kept productive beta chains. All rows with the same CDR3 protein become a single entry with the most common DNA and genes. For this sample there are 450,000 or so distinct CDR3 sequences; around 20% appear just once. The top ten clonotypes cover approximately 8% of the sample. The time point label of this sample denotes: persistent/refractory GD, antithyroid drugs over 5 years with positive TRAb. For both TCR sequencing and RNA sequencing, RNA was extracted from PBMCs using TRIzol.

The sequencing used peripheral blood mononuclear cells (PBMCs), collected when the disease was refractory, from a patient treated with antithyroid drugs. These receptors were obtained from a female donor with Graves disease.

This clonotype was counted ten times or more. V usage is TRBV28 and J usage is TRBJ2-7, with TRBD2 identical over 7 bases. Germline V gene lookup returns CDR1 MDHEN and CDR2 SYDVKM. With V trimmed by 3 bases and J by 3 bases, 5 bases remained unmatched. The CDR3 is 14 residues long. CDR3 sequence: CASSLRGNSYEQYF. The DNA for the CDR3 is TGTGCCAGCAGTTTGCGGGGGAACAGCTACGAGCAGTACTTC.

This clonotype was seen more than once but under ten times. CDR3 amino acids: CASSTDNRNTEAFF. In DNA form, the CDR3 reads TGTGCCAGCAGCACCGATAACAGAAACACTGAAGCTTTCTTT. The J gene is TRBJ1-1, the V gene TRBV5-8; D call uncertain. Deletions cut 4 bases from V and 2 bases from J, with 12 bases between. The CDR3 loop spans 14 amino acids. Germline V gives CDR1 SGHTS, CDR2 YDEGEE.

This clonotype was found many times. The chain links TRBV10-3 to TRBJ1-1; the D gene is possibly TRBD1 (5 bases). CDR1 is ENHRY and CDR2 is SYGVKD in the germline V gene. This CDR3 region has 16 residues. V lost 0 bases, J lost 1 base, and 12 bases lay in between. The DNA for the CDR3 is TGTGCCATCAGTGAGTCTGGGGCAGACGGGAACACTGAAGCTTTCTTT. Residues: CAISESGADGNTEAFF.

This clonotype turned up a few times. The chain couples TRBV19 to TRBJ2-4; a weak D match, TRBD1 (6 bases). Germline lookup yields CDR1 LNHDA and CDR2 SQIVND (reference sequence). Trimming removed 3 bases from V and 8 bases from J, with 14 bases in between. There are 14 residues in the CDR3. As DNA, the CDR3 is TGTGCCAGTAGTATCTACAGGGTTACCTACATTCAGTACTTC. Translation gives CASSIYRVTYIQYF.

This clonotype occurred many times. The chain uses TRBV27 and TRBJ1-4; no definite D call. The CDR3 loop spans 14 amino acids. The germline V gene encodes CDR1 MNHEY and CDR2 SMNVEV (reference sequence). Trimming removed 6 bases from V and 7 bases from J, with 15 bases in between. For the CDR3, the DNA is TGTGCCAGCAGGGGATTAGGGTCGGGTGAAAAACTGTTTTTT. This codes for CASRGLGSGEKLFF.

CDR3 amino acids: CAWTRGRNTEAFF. CDR3 coding DNA: TGTGCCTGGACTCGGGGTCGGAACACTGAAGCTTTCTTT. The rearrangement uses TRBV30 and TRBJ1-1; D is unresolved. The CDR3 is 13 residues long. The V end lost 4 bases, the J end lost 1 base, and 10 bases lay between the germline ends. Germline V gene data show CDR1 as GTSNPN and CDR2 as SVGIG (reference sequence).

The rearrangement joins TRBV19 to TRBJ2-5, with 8 bases that match TRBD2. The germline V gene encodes CDR1 LNHDA and CDR2 SQIVND (reference sequence). Trimming removed 2 bases from V and 0 bases from J; junction bases left unmatched: 2. The CDR3 runs 15 residues. The CDR3 region has the DNA TGTGCCAGTAGTATAAGCGGGGGCGACCAAGAGACCCAGTACTTC. Translating gives CASSISGGDQETQYF.

V usage is TRBV29-1 and J usage is TRBJ2-7; D may be TRBD2 (5 bases). This CDR3 comprises 12 residues. Trimming stripped 7 bases from V and 6 bases from J, with 16 bases between. Per germline, CDR1 SQVTM and CDR2 ANQGSEA. CDR3 bases: TGCAGCGGGGTCACGGAGGCGGCCGAGCAGTACTTC. Its protein is CSGVTEAAEQYF.

This clonotype has at least ten counts. The rearrangement joins TRBV28 to TRBJ2-7; 8 positions match TRBD2. The CDR3 runs to 14 residues. Germline CDR1 reads MDHEN; CDR2 reads SYDVKM. Germline trimming cut 5 bases from V and 0 bases from J; bases unmatched to any gene: 3. The CDR3: CASSLAGRSYEQYF. CDR3 nucleotides: TGTGCCAGCAGTCTAGCGGGCCGCTCCTACGAGCAGTACTTC.

This clonotype came up many times. The V gene is TRBV7-2, the J gene TRBJ1-2; D is ambiguous. The V gene lost 0 bases and the J gene lost 8 bases, with 16 bases spanning the gap. The CDR3 covers 15 residues. From germline, CDR1 is SGHTA and CDR2 FQGNSA. CDR3 nucleotide sequence: TGTGCCAGCAGCTTAGCAAGGTCGGGGATCGGCGGCTACACCTTC. It codes for CASSLARSGIGGYTF.

This clonotype was seen at least ten times. The rearrangement uses TRBV28 and TRBJ1-6, with unresolved D. CDR3 length equals 14 residues. V lost 1 base, J lost 7 bases, and 8 bases lay in between. Looked up from germline, CDR1 is MDHEN and CDR2 is SYDVKM. For the CDR3, the DNA is TGTGCCAGCAGTTTATTCCCAGGCAATTCACCCCTCCACTTT. Amino acids: CASSLFPGNSPLHF.

This clonotype was observed many times. The chain is built from TRBV12-3 or TRBV12-4 and TRBJ1-3; D gene ambiguous. The V and J ends lost 0 bases and 3 bases respectively, with 6 bases between them. There are 14 residues in the CDR3. The CDR3 loop is CASSLAGYGNTIYF. The CDR3 DNA reads as TGTGCCAGCAGTTTAGCGGGATATGGAAACACCATATATTTT.

This clonotype was seen only once. The rearrangement uses TRBV20-1 and TRBJ1-1; no clear D. Trimming removed 5 bases from V and 1 base from J, with 14 bases in between. Germline V gene data show CDR1 as DFQATT and CDR2 as SNEGSKA (reference sequence). The CDR3 contains 14 residues. The CDR3 reads CSAQYGPENTEAFF. DNA for the CDR3: TGCAGTGCTCAATACGGGCCAGAGAACACTGAAGCTTTCTTT.

This clonotype occurred many times. The rearrangement links TRBV28 to TRBJ1-1, with D maybe TRBD1 (5 bases). The V gene lost 3 bases and the J gene lost 3 bases, with 17 bases spanning the gap. This CDR3 is 16 amino acids long. Germline V gives CDR1 MDHEN, CDR2 SYDVKM. This CDR3 reads CASSFLGTHRDTEAFF. CDR3 nucleotides: TGTGCCAGCAGTTTCTTGGGGACCCATAGAGACACTGAAGCTTTCTTT.

The table lists this clonotype with a few counts. V usage is TRBV7-9 and J usage is TRBJ2-4, with 14 positions matching TRBD2. J lost 2 bases, V lost 5 bases, and 11 bases had no gene match. The germline V gene encodes CDR1 SEHNR and CDR2 FQNEAQ (reference sequence). The CDR3 runs 19 residues. The CDR3 sequence: CASSPRLAGGPFSKNIQYF. The CDR3, as DNA: TGTGCCAGCAGCCCTCGACTAGCGGGAGGGCCCTTCTCCAAAAACATTCAGTACTTC.

The V gene is TRBV5-4, the J gene TRBJ2-1, with 8 bases identical to TRBD1. V was clipped by 4 bases and J by 6 bases; unmatched bases: 9. Germline V lookup: CDR1 SGHNT, CDR2 YYREEE (reference sequence). CDR3 length: 15 amino acids. The CDR3: CASSLGQGKGNEQFF. CDR3 nucleotide sequence: TGTGCCAGCAGCCTTGGACAGGGTAAAGGCAATGAGCAGTTCTTC.

The rearrangement links TRBV4-1 to TRBJ1-4; TRBD1 agrees at 9 bases. Germline V CDR1 and CDR2: MGHRA, YSYEKL. The CDR3 extends over 16 amino acids. V shed 4 bases, J shed 7 bases, and the junction held 10 bases outside the gene matches. The CDR3 protein is CASSRSTGGTSEKLFF. The CDR3 nucleotides read TGCGCCAGCAGCCGATCAACAGGGGGCACGAGTGAAAAACTGTTTTTT.

Turning to this clonotype: A single base separates this from a much larger clone, so it may be a read error. The V gene is TRBV27, the J gene TRBJ2-5, with 8 positions matching TRBD1. This CDR3 comprises 15 residues. In germline, CDR1 is MNHEY, CDR2 SMNVEV (reference sequence). CDR3 in DNA: TGTGCCAGCGGTTTATGGGCAGGGGGCAAGGAGACCCAGTACTTC. Its protein product is CASGLWAGGKETQYF.

This clonotype was recorded at least ten times. The rearrangement uses TRBV12-3 or TRBV12-4 and TRBJ2-7, with D unresolved. V was clipped by 6 bases and J by 3 bases, with 12 bases between them. The CDR3 has 13 amino acids. This CDR3 is CASSEGLVYEQYF. Here the CDR3 DNA reads TGTGCCAGCAGCGAAGGTTTGGTCTACGAGCAGTACTTC.

This chain links TRBV7-9 with TRBJ2-2; tentatively, D is TRBD1 (5 bases). Germline V gene data show CDR1 as SEHNR and CDR2 as FQNEAQ (reference sequence). The CDR3 covers 16 residues. V dropped 5 bases and J dropped 1 base, with 14 bases sitting between them. The CDR3 nucleotides are TGTGCCAGCAGCCACAGGATTCCTTTGAACACCGGGGAGCTGTTTTTT. This encodes CASSHRIPLNTGELFF.

The sample holds a few counts of this clonotype. The V call is TRBV6-1, the J call TRBJ1-1; 8 bases map to TRBD1. Germline V gene data show CDR1 as MNHNS and CDR2 as SASEGT. V was clipped by 6 bases and J by 8 bases; unmatched bases: 11. The CDR3 covers 14 residues. CDR3: CASRGLQGVREAFF. In DNA form, the CDR3 reads TGTGCCAGCAGGGGATTACAGGGGGTTAGGGAAGCTTTCTTT.